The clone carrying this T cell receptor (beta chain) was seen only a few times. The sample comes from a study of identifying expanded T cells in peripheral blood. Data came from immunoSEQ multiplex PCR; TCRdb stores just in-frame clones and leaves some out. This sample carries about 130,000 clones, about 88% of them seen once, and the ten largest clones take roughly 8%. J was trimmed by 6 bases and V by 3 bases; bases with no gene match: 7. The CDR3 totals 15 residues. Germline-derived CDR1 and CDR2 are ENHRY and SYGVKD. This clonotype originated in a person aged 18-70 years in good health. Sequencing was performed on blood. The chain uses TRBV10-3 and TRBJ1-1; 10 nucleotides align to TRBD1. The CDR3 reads CAISDRTGGRAEAFF. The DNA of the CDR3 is TGTGCCATCAGTGACCGGACAGGGGGAAGGGCTGAAGCTTTCTTT.